The entry below describes one T cell receptor (beta chain). Its antigen is still unknown. According to the study, TCR beta libraries were built with iRepertoire HTBI primers and CDR3-region Arm-PCR. MiXCR, applied by TCRdb to the multiplex PCR reads, yields one record per CDR3 protein. The sample records under 350,000 distinct CDR3 sequences, under 25% being singletons. The data derive from a study of regulatory T cells in long-lasting Graves disease. Study-level points and caveats: Persistent disease preferred TRBV28, TRBJ1-2 and TRBJ2-5.

CDR3 length: 14 residues. Germline V lookup: CDR1 MNHEY, CDR2 SVGEGT. V was pared by 8 bases and J by 7 bases, with 11 bases of the junction left unmatched. The time point is: persistent/refractory GD, antithyroid drugs over 5 years with positive TRAb. Generation of the TCR library employed RNA extracted from PBMCs. The V and J genes are TRBV6-2 or TRBV6-3 and TRBJ2-7; TRBD1 aligns across 10 bases. The origin of this receptor is a female donor with Graves disease. Specimen: peripheral blood mononuclear cells (PBMCs), collected when the disease was refractory, from a patient treated with antithyroid drugs. CDR3 amino acids: CASVTPGQGIEQYF. CDR3 bases: TGTGCCAGCGTAACCCCGGGACAGGGGATAGAGCAGTACTTC.